This T cell receptor (beta chain) came from a study of blood T cells in healthy people across ages. Study-wide results and caveats: Higher naive T cell percentage went strongly together with higher TCR beta diversity.

The second PCR ran roughly 7 to 12 cycles with a sample-barcoded 5' primer and J-beta primers. A tag from a template-switch adaptor with 12 random nucleotides marked each cDNA molecule. TCRdb re-called the 5' RACE reads with MiXCR, one entry per CDR3 protein. The sample holds over 300,000 distinct CDR3 sequences; 52% are singletons and the top ten take 45% to 60%. The germline CDR1 and CDR2 sequences are SGHTA and FQGNSA. The CDR3 runs to 14 residues. Each donor supplied roughly 9.1 milliliters of peripheral blood. About this clonotype itself: Its antigen is as yet unknown.

This receptor was obtained from a man aged 55 to 70 in good health. The sequenced material came from blood. The J gene is TRBJ2-4, the V gene TRBV7-2; no definite D call. The J call may be in error: the DNA end matches TRBJ2-5 better. The CDR3 here is CASSPNRVRETQYF. CDR3 nucleotides: TGTGCCAGCAGTCCCAACCGGGTTCGAGAGACCCAGTACTTC.